This T cell receptor (beta chain) was identified during a study of T cell changes during pregnancy in multiple sclerosis. Using immunoSEQ multiplex PCR, the repertoire was profiled, and TCRdb retains in-frame clones only, with some absent. The sample consists of around 49,000 clones, 85% to 90% of them appearing once. This CDR3 has 14 residues. This receptor was obtained from a female donor in good health, enrolled as a control in a pregnancy study. The source was peripheral blood, collected after pregnancy. The V gene is TRBV21-1, the J gene TRBJ2-1; TRBD2 was called by the table and not checked on the DNA. TRBV21-1 represents a pseudogene. The CDR3 bases are TGTGCCAGCAGCCAGGAGGTAACGGGAAAGGAGCAGTTCTTC. Translated: CASSQEVTGKEQFF.